This T cell receptor (beta chain) was sequenced in a study of OX40 agonist ivuxolimab in advanced cancers. On the study more broadly: From roughly 20 to 85 years was the age range, with a mean of approximately 58 years, and 65% to 90% were male.

Blood was sampled at baseline, cycle 4 day 1, and cycle 7 day 1. CDR1 MNHEY and CDR2 SVGAGI come from the germline V gene. The CDR3 has 15 residues. Trimming cost V 0 bases and J 4 bases, with 10 bases left between them. Only in-frame clones appear in the TCRdb table, and some are missing; sequencing was by immunoSEQ multiplex PCR. The repertoire holds about 6,300 clones, with approximately 63% as singletons. This specimen was CD4+ or CD8+ T cells sorted from blood, taken in a trial of the OX40 agonist ivuxolimab. V and J are TRBV6-5 and TRBJ1-5; D call uncertain. This TCR was recovered from an adult with an advanced solid tumor such as melanoma, head and neck, liver or kidney cancer. The CDR3 loop reads CASSYSDGRNQPQHF. The CDR3 nucleotides are TGTGCCAGCAGTTACTCGGATGGACGGAATCAGCCCCAGCATTTT.